The rows below give T cell receptor beta chains drawn from one sample of a study of PD-1 blockade in classical Hodgkin lymphoma. Assay: immunoSEQ multiplex PCR; the TCRdb copy retains only in-frame clones and omits some. The profile covers over 80,000 clones, with around 78% appearing a single time and about a tenth taken by the ten largest. The material was peripheral blood mononuclear cells (PBMCs), obtained before the fourth cycle of nivolumab. These receptors were collected from a human donor with classical Hodgkin lymphoma. Both conserved end residues are trimmed from each CDR3. A D gene is named only where the DNA matches it firmly.

j_call: TRBJ1-1; d_call: NA; v_call: TRBV15; cdr3_aa: ATSRDFGTEAF
j_call: TRBJ1-1; d_call: NA; v_call: TRBV6-1; cdr3_aa: ASSAILGTANTEAF
j_call: TRBJ2-1; d_call: TRBD1; v_call: TRBV6-5; cdr3_aa: ASSYSTGSEQF
j_call: TRBJ1-1; d_call: TRBD1; v_call: TRBV15; cdr3_aa: ATSIDRGRGTEAF
j_call: TRBJ1-1; d_call: NA; v_call: TRBV9; cdr3_aa: ASSVGSGAMNTEAF
j_call: TRBJ2-3; d_call: NA; v_call: TRBV7-6; cdr3_aa: ASSPTDTQY
j_call: TRBJ1-1; d_call: TRBD1; v_call: TRBV7-9; cdr3_aa: ASSGAGGPNTEAF
j_call: TRBJ2-2; d_call: NA; v_call: TRBV12-5; cdr3_aa: ASGLDEIHNTGELF
j_call: TRBJ2-2; d_call: TRBD1; v_call: TRBV4-2; cdr3_aa: ASSQGTGKPGELF
j_call: TRBJ2-7; d_call: NA; v_call: TRBV28; cdr3_aa: ASSPPVDEQY
j_call: TRBJ2-1; d_call: TRBD2; v_call: TRBV19; cdr3_aa: ASSIGLTSGGPRSYNEQF
j_call: TRBJ2-3; d_call: NA; v_call: TRBV27; cdr3_aa: ASRRDGYTDTQY
j_call: TRBJ2-7; d_call: NA; v_call: TRBV9; cdr3_aa: ASSVEGKSSYEQY
j_call: TRBJ1-3; d_call: TRBD1; v_call: TRBV2; cdr3_aa: ASSWDRRFASGNTIY
j_call: TRBJ1-1; d_call: NA; v_call: TRBV6-1; cdr3_aa: ASSLSQNTEAF
j_call: TRBJ1-2; d_call: TRBD1; v_call: TRBV5-4; cdr3_aa: ASSATGVSYGYT
j_call: TRBJ1-2; d_call: NA; v_call: TRBV18; cdr3_aa: ASSPVSDSNYGYT
j_call: TRBJ1-1; d_call: NA; v_call: TRBV12-5; cdr3_aa: ASGLDLSGRKNTEAF
j_call: TRBJ2-3; d_call: NA; v_call: TRBV18; cdr3_aa: ASSPNAGREGTDTQY
j_call: TRBJ1-1; d_call: TRBD1; v_call: TRBV7-9; cdr3_aa: ASSFGQGDAEAF
j_call: TRBJ2-7; d_call: NA; v_call: TRBV19; cdr3_aa: ASSIMNEQY
j_call: TRBJ1-4; d_call: NA; v_call: TRBV4-3; cdr3_aa: ASSQEGRANEKLF
j_call: TRBJ2-5; d_call: NA; v_call: TRBV6-5; cdr3_aa: ASSYSRWGAQETQY
j_call: TRBJ1-3; d_call: NA; v_call: TRBV10-3; cdr3_aa: AITRTLVSSGNTIY
j_call: TRBJ2-5; d_call: NA; v_call: TRBV21-1; cdr3_aa: ASSQGGQSFQETQY
j_call: TRBJ1-1; d_call: TRBD1; v_call: TRBV28; cdr3_aa: ASSPHTGGRTEAF